Described below is a single T cell receptor beta chain sequence and its context. Its antigen remains unidentified. This sample is part of a study of cytomegalovirus exposure and HLA in healthy donors. Looking at the study overall: Unique TCR beta sequences numbering 120 million or so came from 150 million to 200 million T cells in an earlier analysis.

This CDR3 is 14 amino acids long. The germline V and J ends were trimmed by 6 bases and 6 bases, with 15 bases remaining between them. Germline assignment: CDR1 LNHDA and CDR2 SQIVND (reference sequence). PCR used 60 Vbeta primers and 13 Jbeta primers. TCRdb's table, derived via immunoSEQ multiplex PCR, lists solely in-frame clones and lacks some. The table lists over 150,000 clones, roughly 82% of them singletons, with over 8.5% in the top ten. Regarding the study as a whole: Excluded were some V segments that proved indistinguishable, including TRBV6-2 and TRBV6-3. TCR beta V- and J-gene trimming, according to a later analysis, was linked to a missense DCLRE1C variant.

V usage is TRBV19 and J usage is TRBJ1-5; TRBD1 might be the D (6 bases). The sequenced sample was PBMCs. This TCR was recovered from a man between 45 and 60 years old in good health and CMV-seropositive. The CDR3 is CASSREQGAQPQHF. The CDR3 DNA reads as TGTGCCAGTAGCCGAGAACAGGGCGCTCAGCCCCAGCATTTT.